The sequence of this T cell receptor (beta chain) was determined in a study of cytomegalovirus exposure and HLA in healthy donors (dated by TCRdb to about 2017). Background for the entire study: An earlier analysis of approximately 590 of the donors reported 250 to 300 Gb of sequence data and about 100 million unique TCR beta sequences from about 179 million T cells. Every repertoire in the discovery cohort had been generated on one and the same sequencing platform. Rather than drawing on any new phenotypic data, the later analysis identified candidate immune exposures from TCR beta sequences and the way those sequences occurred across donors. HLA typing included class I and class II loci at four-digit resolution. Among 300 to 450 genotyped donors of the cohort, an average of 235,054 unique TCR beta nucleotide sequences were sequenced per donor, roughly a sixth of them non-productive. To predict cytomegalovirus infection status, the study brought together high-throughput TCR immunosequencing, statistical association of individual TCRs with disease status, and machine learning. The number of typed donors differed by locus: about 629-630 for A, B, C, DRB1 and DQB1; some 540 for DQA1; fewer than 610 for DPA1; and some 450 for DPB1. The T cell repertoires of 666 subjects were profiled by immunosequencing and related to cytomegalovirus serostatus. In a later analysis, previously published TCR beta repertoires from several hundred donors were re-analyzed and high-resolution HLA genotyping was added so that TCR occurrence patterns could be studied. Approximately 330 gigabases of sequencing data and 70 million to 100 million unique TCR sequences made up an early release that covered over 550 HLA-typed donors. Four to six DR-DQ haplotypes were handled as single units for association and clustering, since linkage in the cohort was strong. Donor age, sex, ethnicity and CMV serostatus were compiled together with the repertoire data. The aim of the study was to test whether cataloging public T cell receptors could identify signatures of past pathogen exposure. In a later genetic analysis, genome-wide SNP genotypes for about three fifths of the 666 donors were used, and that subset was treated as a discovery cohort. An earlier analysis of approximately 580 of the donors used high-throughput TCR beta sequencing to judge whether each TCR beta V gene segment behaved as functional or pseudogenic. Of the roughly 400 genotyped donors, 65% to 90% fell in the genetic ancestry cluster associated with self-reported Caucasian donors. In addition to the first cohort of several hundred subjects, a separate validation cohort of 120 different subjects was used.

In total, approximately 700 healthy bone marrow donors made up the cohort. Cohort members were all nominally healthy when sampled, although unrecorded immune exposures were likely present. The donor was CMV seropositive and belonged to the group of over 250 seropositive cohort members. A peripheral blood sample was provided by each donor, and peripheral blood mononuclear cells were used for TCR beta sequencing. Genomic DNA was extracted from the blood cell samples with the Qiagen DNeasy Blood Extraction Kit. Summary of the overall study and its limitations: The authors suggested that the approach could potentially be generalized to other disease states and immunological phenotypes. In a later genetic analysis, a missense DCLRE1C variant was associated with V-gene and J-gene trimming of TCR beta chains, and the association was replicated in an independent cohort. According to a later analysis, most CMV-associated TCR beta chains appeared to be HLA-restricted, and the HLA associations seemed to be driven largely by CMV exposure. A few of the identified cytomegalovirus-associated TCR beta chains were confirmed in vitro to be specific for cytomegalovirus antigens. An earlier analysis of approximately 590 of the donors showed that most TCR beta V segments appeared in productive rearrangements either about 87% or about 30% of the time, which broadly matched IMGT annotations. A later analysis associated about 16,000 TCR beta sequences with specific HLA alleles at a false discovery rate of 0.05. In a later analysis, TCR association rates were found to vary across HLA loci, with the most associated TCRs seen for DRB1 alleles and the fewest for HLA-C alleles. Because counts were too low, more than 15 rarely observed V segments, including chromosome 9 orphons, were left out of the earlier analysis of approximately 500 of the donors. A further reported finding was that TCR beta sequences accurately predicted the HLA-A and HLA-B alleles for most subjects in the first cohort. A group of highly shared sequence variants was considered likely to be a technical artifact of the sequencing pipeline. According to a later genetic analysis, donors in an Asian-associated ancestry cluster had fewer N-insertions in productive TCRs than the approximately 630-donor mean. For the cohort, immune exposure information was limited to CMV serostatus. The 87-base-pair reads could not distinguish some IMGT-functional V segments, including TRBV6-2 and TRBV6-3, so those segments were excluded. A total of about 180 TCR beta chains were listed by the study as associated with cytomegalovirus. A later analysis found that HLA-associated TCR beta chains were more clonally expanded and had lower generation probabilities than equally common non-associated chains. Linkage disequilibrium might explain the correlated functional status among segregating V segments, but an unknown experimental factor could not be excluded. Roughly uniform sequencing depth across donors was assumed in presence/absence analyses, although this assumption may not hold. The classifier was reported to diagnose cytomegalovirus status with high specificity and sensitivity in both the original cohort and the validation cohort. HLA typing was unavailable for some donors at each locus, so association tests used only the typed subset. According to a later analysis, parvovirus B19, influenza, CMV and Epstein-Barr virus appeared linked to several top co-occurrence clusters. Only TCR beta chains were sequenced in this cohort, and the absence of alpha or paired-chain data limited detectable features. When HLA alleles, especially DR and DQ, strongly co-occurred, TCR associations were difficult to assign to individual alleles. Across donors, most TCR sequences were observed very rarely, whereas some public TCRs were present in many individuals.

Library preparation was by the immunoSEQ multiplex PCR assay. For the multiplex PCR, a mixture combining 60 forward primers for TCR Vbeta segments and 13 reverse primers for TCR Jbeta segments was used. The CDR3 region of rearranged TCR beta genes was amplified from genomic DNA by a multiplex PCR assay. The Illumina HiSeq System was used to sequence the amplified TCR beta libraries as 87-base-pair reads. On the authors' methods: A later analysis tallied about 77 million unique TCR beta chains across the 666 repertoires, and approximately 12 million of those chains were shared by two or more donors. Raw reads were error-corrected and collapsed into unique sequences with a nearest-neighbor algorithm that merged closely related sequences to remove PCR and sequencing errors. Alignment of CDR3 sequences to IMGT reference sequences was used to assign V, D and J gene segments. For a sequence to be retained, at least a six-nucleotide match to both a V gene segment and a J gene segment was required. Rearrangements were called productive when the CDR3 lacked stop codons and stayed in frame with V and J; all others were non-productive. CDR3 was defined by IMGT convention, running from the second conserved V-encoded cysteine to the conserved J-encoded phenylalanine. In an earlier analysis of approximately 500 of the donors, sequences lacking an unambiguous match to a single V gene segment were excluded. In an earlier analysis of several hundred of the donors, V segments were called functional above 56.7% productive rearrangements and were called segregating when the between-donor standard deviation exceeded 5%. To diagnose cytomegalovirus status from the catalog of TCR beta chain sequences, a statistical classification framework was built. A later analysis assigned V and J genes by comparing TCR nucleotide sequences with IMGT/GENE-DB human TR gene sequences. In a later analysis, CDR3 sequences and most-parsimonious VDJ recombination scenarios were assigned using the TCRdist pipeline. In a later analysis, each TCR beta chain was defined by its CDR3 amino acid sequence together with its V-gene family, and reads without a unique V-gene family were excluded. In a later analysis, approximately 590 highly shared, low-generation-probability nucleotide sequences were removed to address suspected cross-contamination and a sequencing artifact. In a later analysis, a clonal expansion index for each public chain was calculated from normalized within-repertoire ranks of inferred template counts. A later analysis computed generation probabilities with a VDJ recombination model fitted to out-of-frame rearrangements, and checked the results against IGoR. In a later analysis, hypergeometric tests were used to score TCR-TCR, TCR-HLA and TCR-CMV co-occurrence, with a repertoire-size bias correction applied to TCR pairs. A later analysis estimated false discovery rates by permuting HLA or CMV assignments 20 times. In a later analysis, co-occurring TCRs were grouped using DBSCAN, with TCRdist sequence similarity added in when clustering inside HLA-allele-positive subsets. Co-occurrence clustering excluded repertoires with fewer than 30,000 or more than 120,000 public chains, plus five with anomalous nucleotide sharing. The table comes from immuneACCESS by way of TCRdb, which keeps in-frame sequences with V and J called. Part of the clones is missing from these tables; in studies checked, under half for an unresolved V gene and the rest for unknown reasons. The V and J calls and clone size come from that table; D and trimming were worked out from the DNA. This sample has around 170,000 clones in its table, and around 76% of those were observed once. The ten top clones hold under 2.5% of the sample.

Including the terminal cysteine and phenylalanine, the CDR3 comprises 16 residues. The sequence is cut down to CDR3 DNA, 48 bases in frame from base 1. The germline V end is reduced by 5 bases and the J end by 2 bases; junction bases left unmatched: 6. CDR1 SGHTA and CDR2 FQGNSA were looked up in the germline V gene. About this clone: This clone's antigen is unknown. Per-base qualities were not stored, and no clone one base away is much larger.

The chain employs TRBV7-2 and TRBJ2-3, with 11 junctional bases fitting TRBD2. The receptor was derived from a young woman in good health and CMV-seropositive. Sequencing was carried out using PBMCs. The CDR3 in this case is CASSPVAGGFTDTQYF. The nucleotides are TGTGCCAGCAGCCCCGTAGCGGGGGGGTTCACAGATACGCAGTATTTT.